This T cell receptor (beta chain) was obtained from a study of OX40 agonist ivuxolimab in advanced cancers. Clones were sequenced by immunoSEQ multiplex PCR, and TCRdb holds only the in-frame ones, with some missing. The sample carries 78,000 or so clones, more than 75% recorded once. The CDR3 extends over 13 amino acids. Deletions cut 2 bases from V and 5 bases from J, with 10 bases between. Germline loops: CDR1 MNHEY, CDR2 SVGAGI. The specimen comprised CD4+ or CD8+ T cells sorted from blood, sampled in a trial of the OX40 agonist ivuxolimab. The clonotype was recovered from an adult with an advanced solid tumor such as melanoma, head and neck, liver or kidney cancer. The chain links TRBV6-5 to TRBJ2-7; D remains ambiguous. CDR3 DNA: TGTGCCAGCAGTTACGGCCAGTATGACGAGCAGTACTTC. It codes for CASSYGQYDEQYF.